These T cell receptor beta chains were read from a single sample in a study of identical twins. TCRdb itself ran the 5' RACE reads through MiXCR, one entry per CDR3 protein. The sample holds 200,000 or so distinct CDR3 sequences, around 6.9% seen once. The sample was also reused in another study, on yellow fever vaccine responses in identical twins.

Source material: memory (CD45RO+) T cells sorted from blood. These receptors came from a woman aged 18-30 years in good health. Both conserved end residues are part of each CDR3. Fields, in order: CDR3 DNA, CDR3 protein, V gene, J gene, clone size, D gene. D genes are given only for firm matches. Only part of the rows carry a size: once, few, many, or a class if the clone is expanded.

TGTGCCAGCAGCCGACAACAGGGGGTAAGGACAGATACGCAGTATTTT	CASSRQQGVRTDTQYF	TRBV7-2	TRBJ2-3	NA	TRBD1
TGTGCCAGCAGCTTGGGGACTAGCGGGATAGATACGCAGTATTTT	CASSLGTSGIDTQYF	TRBV5-6	TRBJ2-3	few	TRBD2
TGTGCCAGAATAGGGGGTCCGGGGCTCCTAGACGAGCAGTACTTC	CARIGGPGLLDEQYF	TRBV27	TRBJ2-7	few	NA
TGCGCCAGCAGCTTGGTTGATGGATCCTACGAGCAGTACTTC	CASSLVDGSYEQYF	TRBV5-1	TRBJ2-7	many	NA
TGTGCCAGCAGCCAAGTCGCCGGTACTAATGAAAAACTGTTTTTT	CASSQVAGTNEKLFF	TRBV14	TRBJ1-4	many	NA
TGTGCCAGCAGCTCTGGAGGGGGCAGAACGTATGGCTACACCTTC	CASSSGGGRTYGYTF	TRBV7-2	TRBJ1-2	NA	TRBD1
TGTGCCAGCAGCTCGCAAGCGGGGGGGCCGGAGACCCAGTACTTC	CASSSQAGGPETQYF	TRBV9	TRBJ2-5	NA	TRBD2
TGTGCCAGCAGCTCATCCGGGACAGGGATTCGGCGCACTGAAGCTTTCTTT	CASSSSGTGIRRTEAFF	TRBV5-4	TRBJ1-1	NA	TRBD1
TGTGCCAGCAGTCTAGCGCTACTAGGCACAGATACGCAGTATTTT	CASSLALLGTDTQYF	TRBV12-3/TRBV12-4	TRBJ2-3	many	NA
TGCGCCAGCAGCCAACTACTAGCGGGAGTGAATACCGGGGAGCTGTTTTTT	CASSQLLAGVNTGELFF	TRBV4-3	TRBJ2-2	few	TRBD2
TGTGCCAGCAGCCCAACAGGGTCTGGGGCCAACGTCCTGACTTTC	CASSPTGSGANVLTF	TRBV9	TRBJ2-6	NA	NA
TGCGCCAGCAGCCAAGCCGGAAGTTATGGCTACACCTTC	CASSQAGSYGYTF	TRBV4-1	TRBJ1-2	few	NA
TGTGCCAGCAGCTTTACAGTCAACACTGAAGCTTTCTTT	CASSFTVNTEAFF	TRBV7-2	TRBJ1-1	few	NA
TGCAGTGCTAGGCAGGTGAATGAGCAGTTCTTC	CSARQVNEQFF	TRBV20-1	TRBJ2-1	NA	NA
TGCGCCAGCAGCTTGGCTGTAGTCTCCTACGAGCAGTACTTC	CASSLAVVSYEQYF	TRBV5-1	TRBJ2-7	NA	NA
TGTGCCACCCACGGGACAGCTACCCCTGAGCAGTACTTC	CATHGTATPEQYF	TRBV19	TRBJ2-7	few	TRBD1
TGTGCCAGCAGCCAAGAGCCGGGACTAGCGGGAGATGAGCAGTTCTTC	CASSQEPGLAGDEQFF	TRBV4-2	TRBJ2-1	many	TRBD2
TGCGCCAGCAGCTTGCAGGGCTTTTCCTATGGCTACACCTTC	CASSLQGFSYGYTF	TRBV5-1	TRBJ1-2	NA	NA
TGCGCCAGCAGCCAAGACGTATTCGCAGTCGATGAGCAGTTCTTC	CASSQDVFAVDEQFF	TRBV4-3	TRBJ2-1	many	NA
TGCGCCAGCAGCCCCGAAGGGGCCCCCGGACTAGCGGATCTCTACGAGCAGTACTTC	CASSPEGAPGLADLYEQYF	TRBV4-3	TRBJ2-7	few	TRBD2
TGCAGCGTTGAAGTCGCCAGGGAGCCAAACATTCAGTACTTC	CSVEVAREPNIQYF	TRBV29-1	TRBJ2-4	many	NA
TGTGCCAGCAGCGTAGGAATAGGTGGGGCCAACGTCCTGACTTTC	CASSVGIGGANVLTF	TRBV9	TRBJ2-6	NA	NA
TGTGCCAGCAGCCAGGGGCCGGGGGGAACGAGGTACGAGCAGTACTTC	CASSQGPGGTRYEQYF	TRBV4-2	TRBJ2-7	NA	TRBD2
TGCGCCAGCAGCTTGGTGAGGGACAGTCTTTCGCTCTCCTACGAGCAGTACTTC	CASSLVRDSLSLSYEQYF	TRBV5-1	TRBJ2-7	many	TRBD1
TGTGCCAGCAGCTCCCGGAGTAGGACCTACAATGAGCAGTTCTTC	CASSSRSRTYNEQFF	TRBV11-2	TRBJ2-1	few	NA
TGCAGCGTTAAGCACAGGGCCTCTACGCAGTATTTT	CSVKHRASTQYF	TRBV29-1	TRBJ2-3	many	NA
TGCGCCAGCAGCCCAGGACTTCCACCCTACAATGAGCAGTTCTTC	CASSPGLPPYNEQFF	TRBV5-1	TRBJ2-1	NA	NA
TGTGCCAGCAGACACCTACCGGGACAGGGAAACACTGAAGCTTTCTTT	CASRHLPGQGNTEAFF	TRBV3-1	TRBJ1-1	many	TRBD1
TGTGCCAGTAGACTAGCGGGGGATAAAAATGAGCAGTTCTTC	CASRLAGDKNEQFF	TRBV19	TRBJ2-1	few	TRBD2
TGTGCCAGCAGTTTACCTCCCAAGACTAGCGGGAGATCCTACGAGCAGTACTTC	CASSLPPKTSGRSYEQYF	TRBV28	TRBJ2-7	many	TRBD2
TGTGCCAGCAGCGATTCCTCCCGGGACAATGAGCAGTTCTTC	CASSDSSRDNEQFF	TRBV6-1	TRBJ2-1	NA	NA
TGTGCCAGCAAGACGGGAACCTACGAGCAGTACTTC	CASKTGTYEQYF	TRBV6-2/TRBV6-3	TRBJ2-7	few	NA
TGTGCCAGCAGCGTAGTTCCAGATTCGAACACTGAAGCTTTCTTT	CASSVVPDSNTEAFF	TRBV9	TRBJ1-1	few	NA
TGTGCCATCAGTGAGTCGATTGAGGCCGAAGCTTTCTTT	CAISESIEAEAFF	TRBV10-3	TRBJ1-1	many	NA
TGTGCCAGCAGCCAAGCGGACAGGGCTTGGGGCTACACCTTC	CASSQADRAWGYTF	TRBV7-9	TRBJ1-2	many	TRBD1
TGTGCCAGCAGCCAACTTCTAGCGGCCCAAGGGAACACCGGGGAGCTGTTTTTT	CASSQLLAAQGNTGELFF	TRBV4-2	TRBJ2-2	few	TRBD2